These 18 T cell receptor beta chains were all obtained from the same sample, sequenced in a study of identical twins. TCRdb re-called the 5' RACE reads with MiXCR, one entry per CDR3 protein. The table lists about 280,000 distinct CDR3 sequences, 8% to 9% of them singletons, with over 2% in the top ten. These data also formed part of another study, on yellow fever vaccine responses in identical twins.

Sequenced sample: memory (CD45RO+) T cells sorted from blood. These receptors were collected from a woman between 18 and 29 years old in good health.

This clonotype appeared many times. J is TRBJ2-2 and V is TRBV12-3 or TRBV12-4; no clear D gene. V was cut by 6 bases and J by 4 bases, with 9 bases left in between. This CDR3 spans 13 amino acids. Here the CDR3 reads CASRSSSTGELFF. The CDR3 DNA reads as TGTGCCAGCAGAAGCTCGAGCACCGGGGAGCTGTTTTTT.

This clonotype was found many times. This CDR3 reads CASSQTGVDYNEQFF. Here the CDR3 DNA reads TGTGCCAGCAGCCAGACAGGGGTAGATTACAATGAGCAGTTCTTC. The chain couples TRBV4-2 to TRBJ2-1, with TRBD1 matching 8 bases. With 3 bases clipped from V and 4 bases from J, the junction kept 5 bases outside the gene matches. Germline CDR1 LGHNA, CDR2 YNFKEQ. This CDR3 region has 15 residues.

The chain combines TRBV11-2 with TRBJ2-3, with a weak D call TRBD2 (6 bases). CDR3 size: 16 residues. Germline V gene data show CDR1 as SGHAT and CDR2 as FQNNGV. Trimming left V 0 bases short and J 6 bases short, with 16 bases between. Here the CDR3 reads CASSLDKLAGGDTQYF. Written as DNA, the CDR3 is TGTGCCAGCAGCTTAGATAAGCTAGCCGGGGGTGATACGCAGTATTTT.

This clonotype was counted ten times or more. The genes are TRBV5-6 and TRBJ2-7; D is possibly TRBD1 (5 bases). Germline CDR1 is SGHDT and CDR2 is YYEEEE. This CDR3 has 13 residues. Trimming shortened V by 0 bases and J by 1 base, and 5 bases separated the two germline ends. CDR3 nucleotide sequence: TGTGCCAGCAGCTTGGGACAGTCCTACGAGCAGTACGTC. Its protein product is CASSLGQSYEQYV.

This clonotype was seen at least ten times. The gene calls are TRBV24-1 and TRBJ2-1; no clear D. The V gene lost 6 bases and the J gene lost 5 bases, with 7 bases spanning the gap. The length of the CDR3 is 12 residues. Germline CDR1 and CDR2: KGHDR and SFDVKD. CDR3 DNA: TGTGCCACCAGTTTTAGGGACAATGAGCAGTTCTTC. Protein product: CATSFRDNEQFF.

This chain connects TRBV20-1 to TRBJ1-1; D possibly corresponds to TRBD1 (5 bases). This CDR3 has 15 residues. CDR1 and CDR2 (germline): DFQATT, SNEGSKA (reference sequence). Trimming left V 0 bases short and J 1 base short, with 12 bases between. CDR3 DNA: TGCAGTGCTAGAGATGGGTTTGGGGGGAACACTGAAGCTTTCTTT. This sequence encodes CSARDGFGGNTEAFF.

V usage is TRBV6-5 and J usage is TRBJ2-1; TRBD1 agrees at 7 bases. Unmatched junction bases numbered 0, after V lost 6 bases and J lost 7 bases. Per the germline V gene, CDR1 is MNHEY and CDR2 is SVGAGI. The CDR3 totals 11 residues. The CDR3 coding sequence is TGTGCCAGCAGGGGACAGAATGAGCAGTTCTTC. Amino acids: CASRGQNEQFF.

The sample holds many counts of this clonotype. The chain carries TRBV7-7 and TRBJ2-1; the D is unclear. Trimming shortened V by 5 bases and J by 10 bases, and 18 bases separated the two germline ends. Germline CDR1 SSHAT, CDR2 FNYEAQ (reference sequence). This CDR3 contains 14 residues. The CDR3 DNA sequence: TGTGCCAGCAGCCACAATTTTGGGGTTGGGGAGCAGTTCTTC. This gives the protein CASSHNFGVGEQFF.

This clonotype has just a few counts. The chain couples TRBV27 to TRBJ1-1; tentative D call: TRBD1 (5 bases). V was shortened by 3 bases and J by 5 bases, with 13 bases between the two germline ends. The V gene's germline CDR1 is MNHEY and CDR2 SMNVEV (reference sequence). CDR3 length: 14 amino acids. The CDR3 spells CASSFGIGGTEAFF. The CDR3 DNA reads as TGTGCCAGCAGTTTCGGTATTGGGGGAACTGAAGCTTTCTTT.

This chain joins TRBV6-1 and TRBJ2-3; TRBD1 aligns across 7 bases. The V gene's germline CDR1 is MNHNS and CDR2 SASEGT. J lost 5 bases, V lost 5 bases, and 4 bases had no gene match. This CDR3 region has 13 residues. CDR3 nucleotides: TGTGCCAGCAGTCGGGACAGTTTAGATACGCAGTATTTT. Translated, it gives CASSRDSLDTQYF.

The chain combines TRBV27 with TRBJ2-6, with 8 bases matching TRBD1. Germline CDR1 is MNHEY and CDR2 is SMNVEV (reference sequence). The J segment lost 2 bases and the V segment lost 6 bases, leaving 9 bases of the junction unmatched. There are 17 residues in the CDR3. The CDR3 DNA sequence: TGTGCCAGCAGCCTAATTATGACAGGGGCTGGGGCCAACGTCCTGACTTTC. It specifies CASSLIMTGAGANVLTF.

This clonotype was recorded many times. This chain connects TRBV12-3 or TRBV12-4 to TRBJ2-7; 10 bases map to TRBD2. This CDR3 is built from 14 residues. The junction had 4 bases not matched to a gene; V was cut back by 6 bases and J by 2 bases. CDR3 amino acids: CASRRTSGAYEQYF. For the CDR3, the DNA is TGTGCCAGCAGGCGGACTAGCGGTGCCTACGAGCAGTACTTC.

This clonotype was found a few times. The CDR3 bases are TGTGCCAGCAGCCCCTCGAGGGCCTACGAGCAGTACTTC. Amino acid sequence: CASSPSRAYEQYF. The V gene is TRBV3-1, the J gene TRBJ2-7, with D perhaps matching TRBD2 (5 bases). The V gene's germline CDR1 is LGHDT and CDR2 YNNKEL (reference sequence). V lost 4 bases to trimming and J lost 2 bases, with 9 bases between them. This CDR3 contains 13 residues.

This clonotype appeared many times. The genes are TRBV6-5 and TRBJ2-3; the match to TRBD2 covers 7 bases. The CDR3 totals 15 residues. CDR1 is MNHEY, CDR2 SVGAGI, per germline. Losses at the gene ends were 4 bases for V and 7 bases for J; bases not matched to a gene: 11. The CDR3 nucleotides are TGTGCCAGCAGTTCCACTAGCGCACCCCGGTATACGCAGTATTTT. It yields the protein CASSSTSAPRYTQYF.

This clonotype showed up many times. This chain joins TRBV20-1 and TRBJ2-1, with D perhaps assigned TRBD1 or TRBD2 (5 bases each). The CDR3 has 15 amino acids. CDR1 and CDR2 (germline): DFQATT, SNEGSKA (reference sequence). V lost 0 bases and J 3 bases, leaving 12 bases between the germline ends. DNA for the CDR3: TGCAGTGCTAGAGATCTGAGGGGAGACTACAATGAGCAGTTCTTC. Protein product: CSARDLRGDYNEQFF.

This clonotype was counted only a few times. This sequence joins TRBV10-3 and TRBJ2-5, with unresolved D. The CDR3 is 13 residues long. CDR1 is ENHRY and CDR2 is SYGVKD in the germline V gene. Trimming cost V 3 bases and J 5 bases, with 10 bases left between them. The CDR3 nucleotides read TGTGCCATCAGTGATTCAGTAGTGGAGACCCAGTACTTC. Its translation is CAISDSVVETQYF.

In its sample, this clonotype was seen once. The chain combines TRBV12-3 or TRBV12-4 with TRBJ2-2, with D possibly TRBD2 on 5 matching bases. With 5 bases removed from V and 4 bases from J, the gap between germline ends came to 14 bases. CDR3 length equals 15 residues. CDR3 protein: CASSTGRAGTGELFF. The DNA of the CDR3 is TGTGCCAGCAGTACCGGCCGGGCGGGCACCGGGGAGCTGTTTTTT.

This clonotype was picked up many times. CDR3 coding DNA: TGTGCCAGCAGTCCTCATGAGTCGGCTGAAGCTTTCTTT. Encoded protein: CASSPHESAEAFF. The chain combines TRBV6-1 with TRBJ1-1; D remains ambiguous. Germline loops: CDR1 MNHNS, CDR2 SASEGT. The CDR3 is 13 amino acids. Trimming removed 5 bases from V and 6 bases from J, with 13 bases in between.